Listed below are T cell receptor beta chains from one sample, sequenced in a study of T cells in Graves' hyperthyroidism and ophthalmopathy. Using its own MiXCR run on the multiplex PCR reads, TCRdb lists one record per CDR3 protein. The data hold some 460,000 distinct CDR3 sequences, with around 14% observed a single time. The source material was blood. These receptor sequences come from a woman between 18 and 29 years old with Graves' hyperthyroidism. Both conserved end residues are part of each CDR3. The order of the fields is J gene, V gene, D gene, clone size, CDR3 DNA, CDR3 protein. The D gene is left open where the match is weak. Clone size is not always given. Where it is, it says once, few, many or a class for expanded clones.

TRBJ2-1 TRBV5-4 TRBD2 NA TGTGCCAGCAGCGTTGATACTAGCGGGAGTCCCAATGAGCAGTTCTTC CASSVDTSGSPNEQFF
TRBJ1-1 TRBV14 NA NA TGTGCCAGCAGCCCCTTTAGCAGTAATACTGAAGCTTTCTTT CASSPFSSNTEAFF
TRBJ2-3 TRBV7-9 TRBD2 many TGTGCCAGCAGCCTCCAAAGCGGGACTAATACGCAGTATTTT CASSLQSGTNTQYF
TRBJ2-3 TRBV7-2 NA many TGTGCCAGCAGCTTAAGCGGAACTCGCACAGATACGCAGTATTTT CASSLSGTRTDTQYF
TRBJ1-3 TRBV20-1 NA NA TGCAGTGCTAGAGACGGGCCGGAAGCTGGAAACACCATATATTTT CSARDGPEAGNTIYF
TRBJ2-2 TRBV24-1 NA NA TGTGCCACCAGTGATCCCCGGGGGGCCAGCACCGGGGAGCTGTTTTTT CATSDPRGASTGELFF
TRBJ2-1 TRBV2 NA many TGTGCCAGCGGGTGGACTACTTACAATGAGCAGTTCTTC CASGWTTYNEQFF
TRBJ1-2 TRBV14 NA few TGTGCCAGCAGCCGTAATAAGAGGGGCCTCTATGGCTACACCTTC CASSRNKRGLYGYTF
TRBJ2-7 TRBV4-1 TRBD1 few TGCGCCAGCAGCCAAGCTCGGGGACAGGGGCCCTACGAGCAGTACTTC CASSQARGQGPYEQYF
TRBJ2-1 TRBV20-1 TRBD2 many TGCAGTGCCAAAGTAGCGGGAGGGCCGGATGAGCAGTTCTTC CSAKVAGGPDEQFF
TRBJ2-1 TRBV6-1 NA many TGTGCCAGCAGCCTGACAGGAAACAATGAGCAGTTCTTC CASSLTGNNEQFF
TRBJ1-1 TRBV11-2 NA many TGTGCCAGCAGTCAACGGGACCTAGGGAACACTGAAGCTTTCTTT CASSQRDLGNTEAFF
TRBJ1-5 TRBV11-2 NA many TGTGCCAGCAGCTTAGTAAGACAGCCCCAGCATTTT CASSLVRQPQHF
TRBJ2-1 TRBV5-1 NA many TGCGCCAGCAGGGATGAGCGTAATACCCACAATGAGCAGTTCTTC CASRDERNTHNEQFF
TRBJ1-4 TRBV20-1 TRBD1 many TGCAGTGCTGTCAGAGGGACAGTTGCAACTAATGAAAAACTGTTTTTT CSAVRGTVATNEKLFF
TRBJ1-2 TRBV13 TRBD1 NA TGTGCCAGCAGCGATGGGACAGATGGCTACACCTTC CASSDGTDGYTF
TRBJ2-7 TRBV20-1 NA many TGCAGTGCTGGCCGGATCCAAAGTTGGGGTGAGCAGTACTTC CSAGRIQSWGEQYF
TRBJ2-5 TRBV6-1 NA NA TGTGCCAGCAGCTTAAGGGCAGACCTACTATTGCAGACCCAGTACTTC CASSLRADLLLQTQYF
TRBJ1-2 TRBV6-1 NA NA TGTGCCAGCAGCCTTATACCGGGGGGCTCGAGGGGCTACACCTTC CASSLIPGGSRGYTF
TRBJ2-1 TRBV29-1 NA few TGCAGCGGATCAGTTGGTCCCAGGTCCTATGAGCAGTTCTTC CSGSVGPRSYEQFF
TRBJ2-4 TRBV12-3/TRBV12-4 NA few TGTGCCAGCAGTTTAACCAGGGTTGGCATTCAGTACTTC CASSLTRVGIQYF
TRBJ2-7 TRBV15 NA few TGTGCCACCAGCAGAGATCTTGGGGTTTCCTACGAGCAGTACTTC CATSRDLGVSYEQYF
TRBJ2-1 TRBV12-3/TRBV12-4 NA NA TGTGCCAGCACCCTAGGGGGGGGGGTCAATGAGCAGTTCTTC CASTLGGGVNEQFF
TRBJ2-3 TRBV27 TRBD2 many TGTGCCAGCAGTGCCCGACTAGCGGGAGGGCCGGGAGATACGCAGTATTTT CASSARLAGGPGDTQYF
TRBJ2-3 TRBV5-8 NA many TGTGCCAGCAGCTTAGAGGGACCCACAGATACGCAGTATTTT CASSLEGPTDTQYF
TRBJ2-5 TRBV29-1 TRBD2 many TGCAGCGCACTAGCGGGCAAAGAGACCCAGTACTTC CSALAGKETQYF
TRBJ2-3 TRBV24-1 TRBD1 NA TGTGCCACCAGTGATCCAGGGGGCGCGACAGATACGCAGTATTTT CATSDPGGATDTQYF
TRBJ2-7 TRBV28 NA many TGTGCCAGCAGTTTATACGGCAGTTTAAACGAGCAGTACTTC CASSLYGSLNEQYF
TRBJ2-7 TRBV7-9 NA once TGCGCCAGCAGCCAGGGGTTGGAGCAGTACTTC CASSQGLEQYF
TRBJ2-7 TRBV29-1 NA few TGCAGCGTTGACGGGGGAGAATACGAGCAGTACTTC CSVDGGEYEQYF
TRBJ2-5 TRBV2 NA many TGTGCCAGCAGTGAGTTGCGGGAGACCCAGTACTTC CASSELRETQYF
TRBJ2-1 TRBV5-5 NA many TGTGCCAGCAGCTTGGACGATGAGCAGTTCTTC CASSLDDEQFF
TRBJ1-1 TRBV28 NA many TGTGCCAGCAGTCCTGACACCACTGAAGCTTTCTTT CASSPDTTEAFF
TRBJ1-4 TRBV4-3 NA NA TGCGCCAGCAGCCTAGACGGTCAGGGTCGTAATGAAAAACTGTTTTTT CASSLDGQGRNEKLFF
TRBJ1-2 TRBV7-8 NA many TGTGCCAGCAGCAATGGCCTAGAGGGCTACACCTTC CASSNGLEGYTF
TRBJ2-7 TRBV29-1 NA NA TGCAGCGGGATGGGCTCCTACGAGCAGTACTTC CSGMGSYEQYF
TRBJ2-5 TRBV20-1 NA NA TGCAGTGCTAGTTTGAAAGTGGGGGAGACCCAGTACTTC CSASLKVGETQYF
TRBJ2-1 TRBV20-1 NA many TGCAGTGCTAGGCCCACGGCGGTTGAGCAGTTCTTC CSARPTAVEQFF
TRBJ2-3 TRBV7-6 TRBD2 NA TGTGCCAGCACCTACCGACCCTCGGCAGGGAGGGCAGATACGCAGTATTTT CASTYRPSAGRADTQYF
TRBJ1-3 TRBV5-1 NA many TGCGCCAGCAGCACGACCCCCGGAAACACCATATATTTT CASSTTPGNTIYF
TRBJ2-1 TRBV28 NA many TGTGCCAGCAGTTCCCGACCCGCGGGCTACAATGAGCAGTTCTTC CASSSRPAGYNEQFF